The sequence of this TCR beta chain was determined in a study of cytomegalovirus exposure and HLA in healthy donors. Findings of the study overall: Among TCR sequences, most were rare, though some public TCRs appeared in many donors. Reportedly, diagnosis of cytomegalovirus status by the classifier showed high specificity and sensitivity. Clusters of TCRs from the first cohort tended to co-occur in the roughly 120 validation repertoires (as a later analysis found).

Clones were sequenced by immunoSEQ multiplex PCR, and TCRdb holds only the in-frame ones, with some missing. The profile shows 250,000 to 350,000 clones, more than 75% of them singletons. The CDR3 is 13 amino acids. V was cut by 5 bases and J by 5 bases, with 12 bases left in between. Per the germline V gene, CDR1 is SNHLY and CDR2 is FYNNEI. In the case of this clone: What it binds is unknown.

The donors were part of the validation cohort of 120 subjects. That cohort was separate from the first cohort, which comprised some 670 subjects. This sequence joins TRBV2 and TRBJ2-5, with D tentatively TRBD2 (5 bases). Input material: PBMCs. The TCR sequence derives from a woman aged 18-35 years in good health and CMV-seronegative. The DNA of the CDR3 is TGTGCCAGCAGTCAGTCCGGACTGGAGACCCAGTACTTC. The encoded protein is CASSQSGLETQYF.